The next 14 T cell receptor beta chains were all read from a single sample in a study of shared clonotypes between healthy human individuals. Naive CD8 cells comprised CD45RO-negative, CCR7-positively selected cells, excluding terminally differentiated effector memory CD45RA+ cells. TCRdb's table, derived via immunoSEQ multiplex PCR, lists solely in-frame clones and lacks some. Seen here are about 700,000 clones, roughly nine tenths observed once, and the top ten hold approximately 24%. The sample was naive CD8+ T cells sorted from blood. These receptors were obtained from a young man in good health.

The chain combines TRBV5-1 with TRBJ1-4; 9 nucleotides line up with TRBD1. CDR1 and CDR2 from the germline V gene are SGHRS and YFSETQ. Germline trimming cut 0 bases from V and 15 bases from J; bases unmatched to any gene: 12. The CDR3 extends over 15 amino acids. CDR3 region: CASSLEGTGTDRVFF. The CDR3 nucleotides are TGCGCCAGCAGCTTGGAAGGGACAGGGACCGATAGGGTGTTTTTT.

This chain links TRBV7-9 with TRBJ2-1; D possibly corresponds to TRBD2 (5 bases). The germline gives CDR1 SEHNR, CDR2 FQNEAQ (reference sequence). CDR3 length: 12 residues. Trimming stripped 3 bases from V and 9 bases from J, with 9 bases between. The CDR3 loop is CASSFPLVEQFF. CDR3 bases: TGTGCCAGCAGCTTCCCACTAGTTGAGCAGTTCTTC.

The chain is built from TRBV27 and TRBJ2-7, with 7 bases matching TRBD1. The CDR3 loop spans 13 amino acids. Trimming cost V 8 bases and J 2 bases; bases outside gene matches: 6. Germline CDR1 MNHEY, CDR2 SMNVEV (reference sequence). The CDR3 region has the DNA TGTGCCAGCCACCGGGACAGTGCCTACGAGCAGTACTTC. Protein product: CASHRDSAYEQYF.

V gene TRBV27 combines with J gene TRBJ2-1, with 7 bases identical to TRBD1. V trimming: 3 bases; J trimming: 8 bases; junction bases outside the gene matches: 10. Germline-derived CDR1 and CDR2 are MNHEY and SMNVEV (reference sequence). This CDR3 contains 15 residues. The CDR3 DNA sequence: TGTGCCAGCAGTTTTAGCAGGGGGAGTGAATATGAGCAGTTCTTC. Translated, it gives CASSFSRGSEYEQFF.

V and J are TRBV11-2 and TRBJ2-2; D is unclear. CDR1 and CDR2 (germline): SGHAT, FQNNGV. The CDR3 is 15 residues long. Trimming stripped 1 base from V and 1 base from J, with 7 bases between. The CDR3 DNA sequence: TGTGCCAGCAGCTTAGTTGCAGGGAACACCGGGGAGCTGTTTTTT. It yields the protein CASSLVAGNTGELFF.

The chain is built from TRBV15 and TRBJ2-2; TRBD2 matches at 12 bases. Unmatched junction bases numbered 11, after V lost 5 bases and J lost 7 bases. Germline V gene sequence: CDR1 LNHNV, CDR2 YYDKDF (reference sequence). This CDR3 spans 17 amino acids. The CDR3 loop is CATSGASGRARIGELFF. The CDR3 bases are TGTGCCACCAGCGGAGCTAGCGGGAGGGCCAGAATCGGGGAGCTGTTTTTT.

The chain recombines TRBV6-6 with TRBJ1-4; 8 nucleotides align to TRBD1. J gave up 8 bases and V 6 bases, and 8 bases lay outside the gene matches. Germline CDR1 is MNHNY and CDR2 is SVGAGI (reference sequence). This CDR3 has 14 residues. CDR3 sequence (DNA): TGTGCCAGCAGCAGGGGGCTGATTAGGGAAAAACTGTTTTTT. Its protein is CASSRGLIREKLFF.

In its sample, this clone was seen many times. CDR3 loop: CASSVDTGGPHNEQFF. In DNA, the CDR3 is TGTGCCAGCAGTGTTGATACGGGAGGGCCTCACAATGAGCAGTTCTTC. This chain uses TRBV6-4 with TRBJ2-1; 8 bases are a match to TRBD2. This CDR3 is 16 amino acids long. CDR1 MRHNA and CDR2 SNTAGT come from the germline V gene. Unmatched junction bases numbered 10, after V lost 4 bases and J lost 5 bases.

The chain carries TRBV5-1 and TRBJ2-1; 13 bases agree with TRBD2. V trimming: 0 bases; J trimming: 9 bases; junction bases outside the gene matches: 6. Looked up from germline, CDR1 is SGHRS and CDR2 is YFSETQ. This CDR3 is 16 amino acids long. In DNA, the CDR3 is TGCGCCAGCAGCTTGGGGACTAGCGGGAGAAGAACTGAGCAGTTCTTC. Encoded protein: CASSLGTSGRRTEQFF.

This clone appeared a single time. The chain uses TRBV7-9 and TRBJ1-2; 9 bases agree with TRBD1. The germline gives CDR1 SEHNR, CDR2 FQNEAQ (reference sequence). The CDR3 sequence is 16 residues long. The V segment lost 5 bases and the J segment 6 bases; nucleotides outside the gene matches: 13. CDR3 nucleotides: TGTGCCAGCAGCCCCGCCCTTCGGGACAGGGCCAATGGCTACACCTTC. The encoded protein is CASSPALRDRANGYTF.

The V and J genes are TRBV5-1 and TRBJ2-7, with 7 bases matching TRBD1. Germline V lookup: CDR1 SGHRS, CDR2 YFSETQ. The CDR3 is made up of 14 amino acids. V trimming: 1 base; J trimming: 2 bases; junction bases outside the gene matches: 3. CDR3 region: CASSLPGGTYEQYF. DNA of the CDR3: TGCGCCAGCAGCTTGCCAGGGGGAACCTACGAGCAGTACTTC.

V usage is TRBV7-9 and J usage is TRBJ2-1; 8 bases agree with TRBD2. The CDR3 is 18 amino acids. Germline loops: CDR1 SEHNR, CDR2 FQNEAQ (reference sequence). V lost 4 bases, J lost 8 bases, and 19 bases stayed unmatched. CDR3 protein: CASSSPRTEAGVWYEQFF. CDR3 DNA: TGTGCCAGCAGCTCCCCAAGGACAGAAGCGGGAGTATGGTATGAGCAGTTCTTC. Filled out from reference TRBV7-9 and TRBJ2-1, the complete variable domain reads DTGVSQNPRHKITKRGQNVTFRCDPISEHNRLYWYRQTLGQGPEFLTYFQNEAQLEKSRLLSDRFSAERPKGSFSTLEIQRTEQGDSAMYLCASSSPRTEAGVWYEQFFGPGTRLTVL.

The J gene is TRBJ2-1, the V gene TRBV7-9; D not certain. Germline V gene lookup returns CDR1 SEHNR and CDR2 FQNEAQ (reference sequence). V lost 1 base and J 12 bases, leaving 10 bases between the germline ends. The CDR3 has 12 amino acids. CDR3 sequence: CASSLVLAVQFF. DNA of the CDR3: TGTGCCAGCAGCTTAGTTCTTGCGGTGCAGTTCTTC.

The chain recombines TRBV13 with TRBJ2-2; unclear D gene. Trimming took 5 bases from V and 0 from J, leaving 4 bases between them. There are 13 residues in the CDR3. Germline CDR1 and CDR2: PRHDT and FYEKMQ (reference sequence). CDR3 loop: CASSPTNTGELFF. DNA for the CDR3: TGTGCCAGCAGCCCAACGAACACCGGGGAGCTGTTTTTT. The full variable domain, in which reference TRBV13 and TRBJ2-2 provide the parts outside the CDR3, is AAGVIQSPRHLIKEKRETATLKCYPIPRHDTVYWYQQGPGQDPQFLISFYEKMQSDKGSIPDRFSAQQFSDYHSELNMSSLELGDSALYFCASSPTNTGELFFGEGSRLTVL.